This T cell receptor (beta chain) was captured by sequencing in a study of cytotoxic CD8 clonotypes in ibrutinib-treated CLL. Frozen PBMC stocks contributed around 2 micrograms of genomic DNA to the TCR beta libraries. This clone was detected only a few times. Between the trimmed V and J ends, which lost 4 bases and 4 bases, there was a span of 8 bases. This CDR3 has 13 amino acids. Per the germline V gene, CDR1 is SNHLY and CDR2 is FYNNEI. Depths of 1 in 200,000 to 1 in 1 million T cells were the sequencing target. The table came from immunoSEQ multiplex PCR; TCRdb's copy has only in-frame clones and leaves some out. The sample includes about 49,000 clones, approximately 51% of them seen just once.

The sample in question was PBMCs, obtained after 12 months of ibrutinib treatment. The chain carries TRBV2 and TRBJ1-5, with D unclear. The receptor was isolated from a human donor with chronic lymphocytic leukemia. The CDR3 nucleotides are TGTGCCAGCAGTGGGCAGGATAATCAGCCCCAGCATTTT. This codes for CASSGQDNQPQHF.